This TCR beta chain originates from a study of T cells in Graves' hyperthyroidism and ophthalmopathy. Germline lookup yields CDR1 ENHRY and CDR2 SYGVKD. This CDR3 has 14 residues. Trimming cost V 6 bases and J 1 base, with 12 bases left between them. This clonotype was seen a handful of times. TCR beta CDR3 region amplification was performed from RNA transcripts. In the first-round RT-PCR of the TCR CDR3, the HTBI primer set was used. TCRdb called the multiplex PCR reads again in MiXCR, with one record for every CDR3 protein. The data hold about 770,000 distinct CDR3 sequences, with around 20% observed a single time.

The sequenced sample was blood. The receptor's source is a woman aged 45 to 65 with Graves' hyperthyroidism that later progressed to Graves' ophthalmopathy. The chain recombines TRBV10-3 with TRBJ1-1; a possible D gene is TRBD1 (6 bases). This CDR3 reads CAISPGHQNTEAFF. CDR3 coding DNA: TGTGCCATCAGCCCGGGACACCAGAACACTGAAGCTTTCTTT.